The 18 T cell receptor beta chains below all came from one sample that was sequenced in a study of tumor and adjacent non-tumor tissue in lung cancer. The template was RNA from unsorted bulk tissue. The library came from three nested PCR rounds adapted from ARM-PCR protocols. TCRdb redid the calling of the multiplex PCR reads with MiXCR, one entry per CDR3 protein. The sample has about 93,000 distinct CDR3 sequences, 61% seen once. The sequencing input was lung tumor tissue. Every receptor here comes from a man between 65 and 80 years old with non-small cell lung cancer.

This clonotype counts as medium-sized. V usage is TRBV11-3 and J usage is TRBJ2-2; 11 bases are shared with TRBD2. Per the germline V gene, CDR1 is SGHNT and CDR2 is YENEEA. CDR3 length: 14 amino acids. The junction had 1 base not matched to a gene; V was cut back by 3 bases and J by 7 bases. The CDR3 coding sequence is TGTGCCAGCAGCTTGACTAGCGGGGTCGGGGAGCTGTTTTTT. Its translation is CASSLTSGVGELFF.

This clonotype was counted at least ten times. V usage is TRBV29-1 and J usage is TRBJ2-1; TRBD1 matches 7 bases. The germline gives CDR1 SQVTM, CDR2 ANQGSEA. The V and J ends lost 7 bases and 6 bases, in that order; junction bases with no gene match: 12. The CDR3 has 14 residues. CDR3 loop: CSAGGRSSSNEQFF. CDR3 bases: TGCAGCGCAGGGGGACGAAGTTCCAGCAATGAGCAGTTCTTC.

CDR3 loop: CAISEPVNYEQYF. CDR3 bases: TGTGCCATCAGTGAGCCGGTAAATTACGAGCAGTACTTC. The chain has TRBV10-3 and TRBJ2-7, with D unclear. V was pared by 2 bases and J by 4 bases, with 9 bases between. Germline lookup yields CDR1 ENHRY and CDR2 SYGVKD. CDR3 size: 13 residues.

This chain links TRBV28 with TRBJ1-5; the D is unclear. Germline CDR1 and CDR2: MDHEN and SYDVKM. The CDR3 sequence is 14 residues long. V lost 6 bases, J lost 0 bases, and 9 bases lay in between. The CDR3 region is CASRGRYSNQPQHF. CDR3 bases: TGTGCCAGCAGAGGACGGTATAGCAATCAGCCCCAGCATTTT.

With regard to this clonotype: One junction end disagrees with the germline gene, perhaps due to a read error. The chain combines TRBV29-1 with TRBJ2-3; D may be TRBD1 (6 bases). CDR1 SQVTM and CDR2 ANQGSEA come from the germline V gene. The CDR3 is made up of 12 amino acids. CDR3 residues: CSYRARADAQFF. CDR3 DNA: TGCAGCTACAGGGCACGTGCAGATGCGCAGTTTTTT.

Turning to this clonotype: Being one base from a much bigger clone, this may be a read error. This rearrangement joins TRBV6-5 to TRBJ2-4; D is possibly TRBD2 (6 bases). Germline values: CDR1 MNHEY, CDR2 SVGAGI. CDR3 length: 13 amino acids. In DNA, the CDR3 is TGTGCCAGCACGGGGGTAGCCAAAAACATTAAGTACTTC. It yields the protein CASTGVAKNIKYF.

This chain connects TRBV5-1 to TRBJ2-3, with 12 bases lining up with TRBD2. Trimming cost V 5 bases and J 5 bases; bases outside gene matches: 12. CDR1 is SGHRS and CDR2 is YFSETQ in the germline V gene. The CDR3 is made up of 17 amino acids. The CDR3 DNA sequence: TGCGCCAGCAGTCACACGCTAGCGGGAGGGCCTGAAGATACGCAGTATTTT. Translation: CASSHTLAGGPEDTQYF.

This chain connects TRBV11-1 to TRBJ2-5; possible D gene TRBD2, 5 bases. V was pared by 9 bases and J by 5 bases, with 19 bases between. Germline values: CDR1 SGHAT, CDR2 FQDESV (reference sequence). This CDR3 region has 14 residues. CDR3 sequence: CARRNPLPGETQYF. In nucleotides, the CDR3 is TGTGCCAGGCGTAATCCGCTACCGGGGGAGACCCAGTACTTC.

In its sample, this clonotype was seen once. Its ends do not fully match the called genes, so a read error is possible. The gene calls are TRBV6-6 and TRBJ2-1, with TRBD2 identical over 11 bases. Germline V gene data show CDR1 as MNHNY and CDR2 as SVGAGI (reference sequence). The CDR3 runs 16 residues. The CDR3 here is CAISYGRIAGGLEQFF. DNA of the CDR3: TGTGCCATCAGTTACGGTAGAATAGCGGGGGGGCTTGAGCAGTTCTTC.

This clonotype was observed at least ten times. V and J are TRBV6-1 and TRBJ2-3; tentatively, D is TRBD2 (6 bases). The V gene lost 7 bases and the J gene lost 0 bases, with 11 bases spanning the gap. From germline, CDR1 is MNHNS and CDR2 SASEGT. The CDR3 totals 14 residues. The CDR3 loop is CASMEGPSTDTQYF. As DNA, the CDR3 is TGTGCCAGCATGGAGGGGCCGAGCACAGATACGCAGTATTTT.

This clonotype was seen repeatedly, ten times or more. At one boundary the junction diverges from the germline segment, which might be a read error. V and J are TRBV11-1 and TRBJ2-5; either TRBD1 or TRBD2 may fit D (8 bases each). This CDR3 contains 15 residues. Germline values: CDR1 SGHAT, CDR2 FQDESV (reference sequence). The CDR3 sequence: CASSPGGTGQETQYF. In DNA, the CDR3 is TGCGCCAGCAGCCCGGGGGGGACAGGACAAGAGACCCAGTACTTC.

As for this clonotype: It may be a read error: a sequence one base away is much more abundant. The genes are TRBV4-1 and TRBJ1-2, with D unresolved. Trimming left V 5 bases short and J 6 bases short, with 16 bases between. The CDR3 spans 14 residues. In germline, CDR1 is MGHRA, CDR2 YSYEKL. This CDR3 is CASSGIRRGDGYTF. The CDR3 DNA reads as TGCGCCAGCAGCGGCATCAGGAGAGGAGATGGCTACACCTTC.

Worth noting for this clonotype: This may arise from a read error, as a much more abundant clone is one base away. The chain couples TRBV29-1 to TRBJ2-7; either TRBD1 or TRBD2 may fit D (5 bases each). CDR1 and CDR2 (germline): SQVTM, ANQGSEA. The CDR3 sequence is 12 residues long. V was cut by 6 bases and J by 4 bases, with 13 bases left in between. The CDR3 sequence: CSVQGVRYEQYF. The CDR3 bases are TGCAGCGTGCAGGGAGTGAGGTACGAGCAGTACTTC.

For this clonotype: An end of the junction differs from the germline gene, which may be a read error. The chain has TRBV6-6 and TRBJ2-7; 8 bases agree with TRBD2. Germline CDR1 and CDR2: MNHNY and SVGAGI (reference sequence). This CDR3 contains 13 residues. CDR3 residues: CASIGRGSDEQYF. For the CDR3, the DNA is TGTGCCAGCATCGGGAGGGGCTCTGACGAGCAGTATTTC.

The CDR3 region has the DNA TGCAGTGCTAGAGTAAGGTCCTACGAGCAGTACTTC. This gives the protein CSARVRSYEQYF. This chain links TRBV20-1 with TRBJ2-7; no definite D call. V lost 1 base and J 1 base, leaving 5 bases between the germline ends. The CDR3 totals 12 residues. In germline, CDR1 is DFQATT, CDR2 SNEGSKA (reference sequence).

As regards this clonotype: It is likely a read error, because the conserved phenylalanine at the end of the CDR3 is missing. It is unclear where the CDR3 begins or ends on the DNA, so no DNA is shown, and the CDR3 is as TCRdb lists it. The V gene is TRBV10-3, the J gene TRBJ2-3; TRBD1 is the table's D call, not checked against the DNA. CDR1 and CDR2 (germline): ENHRY, SYGVKD. Inclusive of both ends, the CDR3 amounts to 14 amino acids. The CDR3 here is CAIRDDQRGDTRYY.

The J gene is TRBJ1-2, the V gene TRBV11-1; D gene unclear. Germline CDR1 is SGHAT and CDR2 is FQDESV (reference sequence). CDR3 length equals 12 residues. CDR3 bases: TGTACCACCTTGGACGGTCACTATGGCTACACCTTC. It is translated as CTTLDGHYGYTF.

There are many counts of this clonotype. The chain recombines TRBV6-5 with TRBJ1-5; the D is unclear. Trimming took off 6 bases at V and 0 bases at J, with 6 bases between the two ends. Germline CDR1 reads MNHEY; CDR2 reads SVGAGI. The CDR3 consists of 13 residues. The CDR3 bases are TGTGCCAGCAGGACCAATAGCAATCAGCCCCAGCATTTT. As protein: CASRTNSNQPQHF.